The next 14 T cell receptor beta chains were all read from a single sample in a study of blood T cell repertoires in COVID-19. Method: immunoSEQ multiplex PCR; TCRdb's copy keeps in-frame clones and lacks some. This sample has 200,000 or so clones; about 89% occur once, and the top ten carry around 6.9%. The sample taken for sequencing was peripheral blood. These receptor sequences come from a man in his 60s who had recovered from COVID-19.

J is TRBJ2-7 and V is TRBV12-3 or TRBV12-4; D not certain. Trimming shortened V by 5 bases and J by 2 bases, and 10 bases separated the two germline ends. This CDR3 spans 13 amino acids. For the CDR3, the DNA is TGTGCCAGCAGTACCACACCCCCCTACGAGCAGTACTTC. Its translation: CASSTTPPYEQYF.

The chain is built from TRBV10-3 and TRBJ1-5; D remains ambiguous. The CDR3 is made up of 15 amino acids. Per the germline V gene, CDR1 is ENHRY and CDR2 is SYGVKD. Between the trimmed V and J ends, which lost 2 bases and 3 bases, there was a span of 11 bases. CDR3 loop: CAISEGRTNNQPQHF. In nucleotides, the CDR3 is TGTGCCATCAGTGAGGGCAGAACCAACAATCAGCCCCAGCATTTT.

This sequence joins TRBV13 and TRBJ1-3; D ambiguous. The CDR3 totals 15 residues. The ends were cut back, 4 bases at V and 4 bases at J, with 14 bases in the middle. The germline V gene has CDR1 PRHDT and CDR2 FYEKMQ (reference sequence). CDR3 DNA: TGTGCCAGCAGCTCAAGGCGGCATTTGGGAAACACCATATATTTT. This sequence encodes CASSSRRHLGNTIYF.

The V call is TRBV4-2, the J call TRBJ2-3, with 9 bases lining up with TRBD2. The CDR3 is 18 amino acids. Losses at the gene ends were 4 bases for V and 1 base for J; bases not matched to a gene: 12. Germline assignment: CDR1 LGHNA and CDR2 YNFKEQ. The CDR3 nucleotides read TGTGCCAGCAGCCCAGATGGGATAGCGGGAGTGGGCACAGATACGCAGTATTTT. Encoded protein: CASSPDGIAGVGTDTQYF.

The gene calls are TRBV19 and TRBJ2-4; 8 nucleotides agree with TRBD1. The J segment lost 6 bases and the V segment lost 6 bases, leaving 7 bases of the junction unmatched. This CDR3 region has 14 residues. CDR1 LNHDA and CDR2 SQIVND come from the germline V gene (reference sequence). The CDR3 loop is CASSPTGQVNIQYF. In nucleotides, the CDR3 is TGTGCCAGTAGCCCAACGGGACAGGTAAACATTCAGTACTTC.

The table lists this clone with a count of one. The gene calls are TRBV7-8 and TRBJ2-2; the D gene is possibly TRBD2 (6 bases). Deletions cut 4 bases from V and 1 base from J, with 13 bases between. This CDR3 contains 16 residues. Germline assignment: CDR1 SGHVS and CDR2 FQNEAQ. The CDR3 loop reads CASSSGTGKNTGELFF. CDR3 nucleotide sequence: TGTGCCAGCAGCTCCGGGACTGGGAAGAACACCGGGGAGCTGTTTTTT.

The chain is built from TRBV24-1 and TRBJ1-2; TRBD1 matches at 9 bases. Losses at the gene ends were 4 bases for V and 8 bases for J; bases not matched to a gene: 7. CDR1 and CDR2 from the germline V gene are KGHDR and SFDVKD. This CDR3 has 14 residues. Written as DNA, the CDR3 is TGTGCCACCAGTGACCGGGGACAGGGACAAGGCTACACCTTC. It codes for CATSDRGQGQGYTF.

This clone appeared once. This sequence joins TRBV6-5 and TRBJ2-3; D perhaps matches TRBD2 (5 bases). Trimming took 8 bases from V and 6 from J, leaving 15 bases between them. CDR1 and CDR2 (germline): MNHEY, SVGAGI. The CDR3 runs 13 residues. The CDR3 region is CASSTPGLDTQYF. CDR3 bases: TGTGCCAGCTCCACCCCGGGGTTGGATACGCAGTATTTT.

The chain carries TRBV27 and TRBJ1-6; 7 bases line up with TRBD1. V was clipped by 7 bases and J by 7 bases; unmatched bases: 7. CDR1 and CDR2 (germline): MNHEY, SMNVEV (reference sequence). The CDR3 sequence is 14 residues long. The DNA of the CDR3 is TGTGCCAGCACCCGGGACAGAGGGAATTCACCCCTCCACTTT. Translating gives CASTRDRGNSPLHF.

CDR3 nucleotide sequence: TGTGCCAGTAGCCGGGACTGGAACACCGGGGAGCTGTTTTTT. It codes for CASSRDWNTGELFF. This sequence joins TRBV19 and TRBJ2-2; weak D call: TRBD2 (6 bases). Deletions cut 6 bases from V and 1 base from J, with 9 bases between. This CDR3 has 14 residues. CDR1 and CDR2 (germline): LNHDA, SQIVND (reference sequence).

CDR3 sequence: CASSARLSRQYF. CDR3 DNA sequence: TGTGCCAGCAGTGCCCGGCTGTCTAGGCAGTATTTT. This rearrangement joins TRBV2 to TRBJ2-3; D is uncertain. This CDR3 is built from 12 residues. Germline V lookup: CDR1 SNHLY, CDR2 FYNNEI. V was clipped by 4 bases and J by 11 bases, with 13 bases between them. The whole variable domain, filled in from reference TRBV2 and TRBJ2-3, reads EPEVTQTPSHQVTQMGQEVILRCVPISNHLYFYWYRQILGQKVEFLVSFYNNEISEKSEIFDDQFSVERPDGSNFTLKIRSTKLEDSAMYFCASSARLSRQYFGPGTRLTVL.

The chain is built from TRBV10-2 and TRBJ1-1; D call uncertain. Trimming took 8 bases from V and 1 from J, leaving 8 bases between them. The germline gives CDR1 WSHSY, CDR2 SAAADI. The CDR3 has 12 amino acids. CDR3 nucleotide sequence: TGCGCCAGCGGAGATCCGAACACTGAAGCTTTCTTT. This translates into CASGDPNTEAFF.

The gene calls are TRBV7-6 and TRBJ2-2, with TRBD2 matching over 8 bases. The ends lost 6 bases at V and 7 bases at J; junction bases unmatched: 10. The V gene's germline CDR1 is SGHVS and CDR2 FNYEAQ. This CDR3 has 15 residues. CDR3 residues: CASSPSGRLSGELFF. The CDR3 DNA is TGTGCCAGCAGTCCGAGCGGGAGATTAAGCGGGGAGCTGTTTTTT. The variable domain in full, with the rest retrieved from reference TRBV7-6 and TRBJ2-2, is GAGVSQSPRYKVTKRGQDVALRCDPISGHVSLYWYRQALGQGPEFLTYFNYEAQQDKSGLPNDRFSAERPEGSISTLTIQRTEQRDSAMYRCASSPSGRLSGELFFGEGSRLTVL.

The chain carries TRBV9 and TRBJ1-4; D not certain. Germline V lookup: CDR1 SGDLS, CDR2 YYNGEE. This CDR3 has 14 residues. Trimming shortened V by 0 bases and J by 8 bases, and 11 bases separated the two germline ends. CDR3 nucleotide sequence: TGTGCCAGCAGCGTAGGCCAGGTTGGAGAAAAACTGTTTTTT. Protein: CASSVGQVGEKLFF.